A single count supports the clone carrying this TCR beta chain. Its antigen is currently unknown. This entry belongs to a study of cytomegalovirus exposure and HLA in healthy donors. Regarding the study as a whole: What a later analysis reportedly showed was that an Asian-associated ancestry cluster had fewer N-insertions than the approximately 700-donor mean.

A multiplex PCR was run with 60 Vbeta primers and 13 Jbeta primers. Method: immunoSEQ multiplex PCR; TCRdb's copy keeps in-frame clones and lacks some. The sample has approximately 140,000 clones; 65% to 85% are singletons. This clonotype was obtained from a boy younger than 18 in good health and CMV-seronegative. The specimen was PBMCs.

The CDR3 bases are TGTGCCAGCAGCTTACGACGGACAGGGGTGGATGAGAACACTGAAGCTTTCTTT. It codes for CASSLRRTGVDENTEAFF. This chain joins TRBV7-3 and TRBJ1-1; TRBD1 aligns across 9 bases. Germline V gene lookup returns CDR1 SGHTA and CDR2 FQGTGA. Trimming removed 2 bases from V and 1 base from J; junction bases left unmatched: 11. The CDR3 spans 18 residues.